Given below is one T cell receptor (beta chain) in context. Participants were aged roughly 18 to 90 years, lived in roughly 23 US areas, and enrolled virtually. Authors' data handling: Nucleated cell number was recorded as an estimate derived from reference gene primer amplification. The method was immunoSEQ multiplex PCR; TCRdb's version includes in-frame clones alone and lacks a portion of them. V and J calls plus clone size are reproduced from that table; the DNA served to infer D and trimming. The table lists 300,000 to 400,000 clones, approximately 90% of them singletons. The entry originates in a study of blood T cell repertoires in COVID-19. Study overall: The United States, Italy and Spain supplied acute and convalescent COVID-19 samples.

Trimming took off 2 bases at V and 1 base at J, with 13 bases between the two ends. Germline V gene data show CDR1 as SQVTM and CDR2 as ANQGSEA. The CDR3 sequence is 15 residues long. Sequencing used PBMCs or T cells enriched from blood (not recorded which). This TCR was recovered from a woman between 18 and 29 years old who had recovered from COVID-19. The chain employs TRBV29-1 and TRBJ2-3; tentative D call: TRBD2 (5 bases). This chain's CDR3 is CSVEPALGGTDTQYF. In nucleotides, the CDR3 is TGCAGCGTTGAACCGGCCCTCGGGGGCACAGATACGCAGTATTTT.